This T cell receptor beta chain was recovered during a study of PD-L1 blockade in urothelial cancer. Germline CDR1 is SGHNT and CDR2 is YENEEA. There are 15 residues in the CDR3. V was cut by 1 base and J by 0 bases, with 10 bases left in between. The study enrolled patients with locally advanced or metastatic urothelial carcinoma. Profiled with immunoSEQ multiplex PCR; TCRdb holds only in-frame clones, not every one. The sample consists of about 84,000 clones, roughly 82% of them appearing once. This clonotype was sampled from a man in his 70s with urothelial cancer. The material sequenced was PBMCs, taken around atezolizumab (anti-PD-L1) treatment. J is TRBJ2-7 and V is TRBV11-3; perhaps TRBD1 as D (6 bases). CDR3 amino acids: CASSLGRDISYEQYF. As DNA, the CDR3 is TGTGCCAGCAGCTTAGGTCGGGACATCTCCTACGAGCAGTACTTC.